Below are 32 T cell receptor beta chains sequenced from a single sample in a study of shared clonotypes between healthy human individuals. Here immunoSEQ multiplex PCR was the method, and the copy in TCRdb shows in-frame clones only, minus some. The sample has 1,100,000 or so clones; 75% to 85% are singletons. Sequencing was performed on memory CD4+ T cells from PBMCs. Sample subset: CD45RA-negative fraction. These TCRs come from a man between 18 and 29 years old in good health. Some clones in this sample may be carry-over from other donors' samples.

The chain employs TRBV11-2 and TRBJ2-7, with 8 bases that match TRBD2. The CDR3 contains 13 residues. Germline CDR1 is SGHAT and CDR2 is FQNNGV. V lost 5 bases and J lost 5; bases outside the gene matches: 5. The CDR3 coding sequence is TGTGCCAGCAGCAGGCGGGAGGACCACGAGCAGTACTTC. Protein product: CASSRREDHEQYF.

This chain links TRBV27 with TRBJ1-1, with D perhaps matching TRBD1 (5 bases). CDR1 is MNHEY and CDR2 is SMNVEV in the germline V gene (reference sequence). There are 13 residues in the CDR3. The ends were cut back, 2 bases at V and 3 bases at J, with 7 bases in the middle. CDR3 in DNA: TGTGCCAGCAGTTTAATGGGGGACACTGAAGCTTTCTTT. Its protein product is CASSLMGDTEAFF.

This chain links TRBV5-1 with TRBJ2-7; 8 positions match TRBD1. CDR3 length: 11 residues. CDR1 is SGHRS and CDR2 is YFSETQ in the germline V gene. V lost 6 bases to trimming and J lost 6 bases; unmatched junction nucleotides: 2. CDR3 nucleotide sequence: TGCGCCAGCACCGACAGGGGCGAGCAGTACTTC. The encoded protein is CASTDRGEQYF.

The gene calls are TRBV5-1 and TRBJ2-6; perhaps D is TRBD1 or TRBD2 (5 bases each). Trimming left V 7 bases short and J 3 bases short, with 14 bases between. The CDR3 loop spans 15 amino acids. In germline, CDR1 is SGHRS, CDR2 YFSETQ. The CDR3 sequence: CASRDGAGGANVLTF. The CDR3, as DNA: TGCGCCAGCCGTGACGGGGCCGGTGGGGCCAACGTCCTGACTTTC.

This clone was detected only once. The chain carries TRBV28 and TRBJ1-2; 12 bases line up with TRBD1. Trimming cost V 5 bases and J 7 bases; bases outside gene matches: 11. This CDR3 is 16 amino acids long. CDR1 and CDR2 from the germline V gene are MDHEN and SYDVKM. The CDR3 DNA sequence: TGTGCCAGCAGTAGGGCGGGACAGGGGGCGTCTTTTGGCTACACCTTC. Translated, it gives CASSRAGQGASFGYTF.

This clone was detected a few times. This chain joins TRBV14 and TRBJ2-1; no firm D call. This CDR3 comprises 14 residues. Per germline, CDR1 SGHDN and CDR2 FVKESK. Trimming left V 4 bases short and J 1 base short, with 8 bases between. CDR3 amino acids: CASSPSLSYNEQFF. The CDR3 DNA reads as TGTGCCAGCAGCCCCAGCCTTTCCTACAATGAGCAGTTCTTC.

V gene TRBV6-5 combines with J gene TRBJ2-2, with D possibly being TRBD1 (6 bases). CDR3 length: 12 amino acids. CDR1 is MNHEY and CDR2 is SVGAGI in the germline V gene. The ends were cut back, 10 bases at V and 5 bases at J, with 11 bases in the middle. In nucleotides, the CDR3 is TGTGCCACCAACAGGGCAACCGGGGAGCTGTTTTTT. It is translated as CATNRATGELFF.

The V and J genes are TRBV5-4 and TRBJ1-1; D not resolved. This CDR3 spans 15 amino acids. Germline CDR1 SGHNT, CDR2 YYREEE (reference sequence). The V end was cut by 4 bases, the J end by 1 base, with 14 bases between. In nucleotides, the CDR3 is TGTGCCAGCAGCCTGCCTGGACGCTCGAACACTGAAGCTTTCTTT. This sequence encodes CASSLPGRSNTEAFF.

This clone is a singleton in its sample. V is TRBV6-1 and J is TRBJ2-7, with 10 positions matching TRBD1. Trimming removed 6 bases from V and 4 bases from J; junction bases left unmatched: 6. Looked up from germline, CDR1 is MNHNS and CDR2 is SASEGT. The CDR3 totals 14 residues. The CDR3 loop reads CASRTGGSLYEQYF. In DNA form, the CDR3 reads TGTGCCAGCAGGACAGGGGGCTCACTTTACGAGCAGTACTTC.

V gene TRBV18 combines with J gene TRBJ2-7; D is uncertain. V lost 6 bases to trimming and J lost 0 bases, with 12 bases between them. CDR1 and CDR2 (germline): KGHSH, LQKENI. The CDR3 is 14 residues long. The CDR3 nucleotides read TGTGCCAGCTCTCAATCTCGCGTCTCCTACGAGCAGTACTTC. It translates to CASSQSRVSYEQYF.

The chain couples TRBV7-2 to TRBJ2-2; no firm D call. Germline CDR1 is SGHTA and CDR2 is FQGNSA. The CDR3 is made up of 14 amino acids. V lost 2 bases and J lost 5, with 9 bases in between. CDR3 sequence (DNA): TGTGCCAGCAGCTTATTGGGTACGACCGGGGAGCTGTTTTTT. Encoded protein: CASSLLGTTGELFF.

This chain's CDR3 is CASSTGLRANTGELFF. CDR3 nucleotides: TGTGCCAGCAGCACCGGACTTCGGGCGAACACCGGGGAGCTGTTTTTT. The chain has TRBV5-4 and TRBJ2-2; perhaps TRBD2 as D (5 bases). The germline gives CDR1 SGHNT, CDR2 YYREEE (reference sequence). CDR3 size: 16 residues. Trimming stripped 4 bases from V and 0 bases from J, with 13 bases between.

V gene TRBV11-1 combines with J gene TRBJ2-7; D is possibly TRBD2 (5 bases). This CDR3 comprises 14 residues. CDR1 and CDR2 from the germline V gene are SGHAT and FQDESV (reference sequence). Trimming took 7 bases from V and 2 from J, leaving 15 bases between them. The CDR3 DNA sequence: TGTGCCAGCAAGCTAGCTGCCACGGCCTACGAGCAGTACTTC. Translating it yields CASKLAATAYEQYF. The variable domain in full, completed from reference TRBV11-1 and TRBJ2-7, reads EAEVAQSPRYKITEKSQAVAFWCDPISGHATLYWYRQILGQGPELLVQFQDESVVDDSQLPKDRFSAERLKGVDSTLKIQPAELGDSAMYLCASKLAATAYEQYFGPGTRLTVT.

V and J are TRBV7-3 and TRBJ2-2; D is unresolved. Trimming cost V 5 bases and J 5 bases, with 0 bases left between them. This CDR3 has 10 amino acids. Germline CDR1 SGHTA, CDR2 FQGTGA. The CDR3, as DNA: TGTGCCAGCAGCACCGGGGAGCTGTTTTTT. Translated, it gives CASSTGELFF.

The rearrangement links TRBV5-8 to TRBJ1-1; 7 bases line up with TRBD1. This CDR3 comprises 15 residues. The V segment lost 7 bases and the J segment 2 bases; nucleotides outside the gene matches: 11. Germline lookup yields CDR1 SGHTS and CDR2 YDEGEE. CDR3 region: CASGHRDRANTEAFF. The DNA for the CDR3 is TGTGCCAGCGGACACCGGGACAGAGCAAACACTGAAGCTTTCTTT. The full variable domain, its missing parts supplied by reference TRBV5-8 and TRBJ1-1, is EAGVTQSPTHLIKTRGQQATLRCSPISGHTSVYWYQQALGLGLQFLLWYDEGEERNRGNFPPRFSGRQFPNYSSELNVNALELEDSALYLCASGHRDRANTEAFFGQGTRLTVV.

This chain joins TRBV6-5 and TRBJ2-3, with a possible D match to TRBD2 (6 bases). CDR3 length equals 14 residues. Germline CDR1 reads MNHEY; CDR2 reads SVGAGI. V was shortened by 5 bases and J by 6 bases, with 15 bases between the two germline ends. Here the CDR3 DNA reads TGTGCCAGCAGTCAAAGCGGGTTTGGGGATACGCAGTATTTT. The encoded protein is CASSQSGFGDTQYF.

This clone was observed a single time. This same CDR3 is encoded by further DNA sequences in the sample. Here the CDR3 DNA reads TGTGCCAGCTCACCGAACAGGGCAAACACTGAAGCTTTCTTT. Protein product: CASSPNRANTEAFF. The chain combines TRBV18 with TRBJ1-1; perhaps TRBD1 as D (6 bases). This CDR3 comprises 14 residues. The germline gives CDR1 KGHSH, CDR2 LQKENI. Trimming stripped 3 bases from V and 2 bases from J, with 10 bases between.

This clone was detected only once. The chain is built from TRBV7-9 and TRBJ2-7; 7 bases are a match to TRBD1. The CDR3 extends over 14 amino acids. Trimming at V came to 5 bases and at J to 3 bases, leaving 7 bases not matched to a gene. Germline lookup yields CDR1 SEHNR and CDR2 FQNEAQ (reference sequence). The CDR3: CASSKIGGFYEQYF. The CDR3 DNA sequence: TGTGCCAGCAGCAAGATAGGGGGCTTCTACGAGCAGTACTTC.

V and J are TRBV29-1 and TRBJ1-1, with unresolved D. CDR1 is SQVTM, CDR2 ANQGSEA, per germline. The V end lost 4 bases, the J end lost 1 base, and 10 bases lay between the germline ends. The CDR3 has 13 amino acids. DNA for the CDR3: TGCAGCGTTGTTAACCCTTGGAACACTGAAGCTTTCTTT. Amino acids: CSVVNPWNTEAFF.

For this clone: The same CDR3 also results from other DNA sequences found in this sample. CDR3 amino acids: CASRGGSTDTQYF. In nucleotides, the CDR3 is TGTGCCAGCAGAGGCGGGAGTACAGATACGCAGTATTTT. This rearrangement joins TRBV6-1 to TRBJ2-3; 7 bases match TRBD2. The CDR3 consists of 13 residues. V trimming: 6 bases; J trimming: 3 bases; junction bases outside the gene matches: 3. Germline V gene lookup returns CDR1 MNHNS and CDR2 SASEGT.

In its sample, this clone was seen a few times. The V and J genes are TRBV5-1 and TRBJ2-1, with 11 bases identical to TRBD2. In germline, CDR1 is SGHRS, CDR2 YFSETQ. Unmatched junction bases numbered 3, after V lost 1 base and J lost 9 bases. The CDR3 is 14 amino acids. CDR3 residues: CASSLTSGSFEQFF. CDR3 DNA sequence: TGCGCCAGCAGCTTGACTAGCGGGAGTTTTGAGCAGTTCTTC.

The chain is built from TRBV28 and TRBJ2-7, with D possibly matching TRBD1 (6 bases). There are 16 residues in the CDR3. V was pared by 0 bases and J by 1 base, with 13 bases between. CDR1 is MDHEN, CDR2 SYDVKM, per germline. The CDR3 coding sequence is TGTGCCAGCAGTTTATGGGGACAAGGGTCATCCTACGAGCAGTACTTC. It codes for CASSLWGQGSSYEQYF.

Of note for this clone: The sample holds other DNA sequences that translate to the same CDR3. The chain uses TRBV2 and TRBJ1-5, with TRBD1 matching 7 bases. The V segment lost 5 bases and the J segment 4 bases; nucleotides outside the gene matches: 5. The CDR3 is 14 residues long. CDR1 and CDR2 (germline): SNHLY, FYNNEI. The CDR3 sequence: CASSPGQPNQPQHF. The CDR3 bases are TGTGCCAGCAGTCCGGGACAGCCAAATCAGCCCCAGCATTTT.

The CDR3 coding sequence is TGTGCCAGCAGCCAAGAAATTAGACGGTTGGCCTATGGCTACACCTTC. Its protein product is CASSQEIRRLAYGYTF. This chain connects TRBV4-2 to TRBJ1-2; D is uncertain. The CDR3 contains 16 residues. The V end was cut by 0 bases, the J end by 4 bases, with 15 bases between. Per germline, CDR1 LGHNA and CDR2 YNFKEQ.

CDR3 DNA sequence: TGTGCCAGCAGCAAAGGGGCAGTCTCATGGCCCCAGCATTTT. Amino acids: CASSKGAVSWPQHF. This rearrangement joins TRBV21-1 to TRBJ1-5; TRBD1, the D gene given by the table, was not confirmed from the DNA. TRBV21-1 is classified as a pseudogene. The CDR3 runs to 14 residues.

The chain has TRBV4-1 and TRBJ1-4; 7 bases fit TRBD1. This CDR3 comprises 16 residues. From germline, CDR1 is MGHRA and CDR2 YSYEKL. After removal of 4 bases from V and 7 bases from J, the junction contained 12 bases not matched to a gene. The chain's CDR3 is CASSRGQASGGEKLFF. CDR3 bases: TGCGCCAGCAGCCGAGGACAGGCCAGTGGAGGTGAAAAACTGTTTTTT.

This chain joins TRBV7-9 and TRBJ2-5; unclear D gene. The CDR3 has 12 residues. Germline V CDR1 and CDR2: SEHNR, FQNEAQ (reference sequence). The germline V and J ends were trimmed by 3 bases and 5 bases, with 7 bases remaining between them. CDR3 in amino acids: CASSLSRETQYF. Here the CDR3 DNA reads TGTGCCAGCAGCTTGTCGCGGGAGACCCAGTACTTC.

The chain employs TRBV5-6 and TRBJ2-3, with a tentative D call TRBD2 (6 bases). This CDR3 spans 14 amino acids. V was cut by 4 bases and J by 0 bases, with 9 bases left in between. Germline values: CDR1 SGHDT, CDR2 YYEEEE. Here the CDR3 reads CASSVRGSTDTQYF. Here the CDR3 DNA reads TGTGCCAGCAGCGTCCGGGGGAGCACAGATACGCAGTATTTT.

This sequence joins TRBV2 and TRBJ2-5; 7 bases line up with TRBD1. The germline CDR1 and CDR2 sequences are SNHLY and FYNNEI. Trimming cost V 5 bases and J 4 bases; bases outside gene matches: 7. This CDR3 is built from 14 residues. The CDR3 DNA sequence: TGTGCCAGCAGTATACAGGGGAAGGGAGAGACCCAGTACTTC. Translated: CASSIQGKGETQYF.

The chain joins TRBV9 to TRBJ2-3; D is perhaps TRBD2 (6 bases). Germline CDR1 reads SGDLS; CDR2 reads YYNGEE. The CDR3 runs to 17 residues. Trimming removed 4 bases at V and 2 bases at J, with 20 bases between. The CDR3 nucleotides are TGTGCCAGCAGCCCTAGTGGGCTAGCGTTTGCCACAGATACGCAGTATTTT. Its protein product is CASSPSGLAFATDTQYF. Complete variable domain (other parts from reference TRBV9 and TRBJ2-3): DSGVTQTPKHLITATGQRVTLRCSPRSGDLSVYWYQQSLDQGLQFLIQYYNGEERAKGNILERFSAQQFPDLHSELNLSSLELGDSALYFCASSPSGLAFATDTQYFGPGTRLTVL.

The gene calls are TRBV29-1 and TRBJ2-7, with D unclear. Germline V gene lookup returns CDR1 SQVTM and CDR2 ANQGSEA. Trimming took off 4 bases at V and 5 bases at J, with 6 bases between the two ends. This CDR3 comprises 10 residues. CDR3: CSVVLDEQYF. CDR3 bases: TGCAGCGTTGTACTTGACGAGCAGTACTTC.

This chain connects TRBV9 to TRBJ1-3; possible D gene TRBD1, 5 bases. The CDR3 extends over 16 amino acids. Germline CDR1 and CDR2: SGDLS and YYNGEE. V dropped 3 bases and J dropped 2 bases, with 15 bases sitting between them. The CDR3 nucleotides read TGTGCCAGCAGCGCCGCCCTGACAGATCCTGGAAACACCATATATTTT. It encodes CASSAALTDPGNTIYF.